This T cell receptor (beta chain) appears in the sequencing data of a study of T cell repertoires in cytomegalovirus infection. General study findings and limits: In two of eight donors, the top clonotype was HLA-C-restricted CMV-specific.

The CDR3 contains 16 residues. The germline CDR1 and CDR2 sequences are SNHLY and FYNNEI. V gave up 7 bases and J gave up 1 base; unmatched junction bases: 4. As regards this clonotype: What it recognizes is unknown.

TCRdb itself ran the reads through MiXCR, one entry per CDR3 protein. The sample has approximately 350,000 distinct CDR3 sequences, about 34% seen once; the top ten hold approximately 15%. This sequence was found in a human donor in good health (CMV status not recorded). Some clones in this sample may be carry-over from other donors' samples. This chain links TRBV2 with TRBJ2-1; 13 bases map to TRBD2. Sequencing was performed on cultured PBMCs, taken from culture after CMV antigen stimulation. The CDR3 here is CASNGLAGESYNEQFF. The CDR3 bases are TGTGCCAGCAACGGACTAGCGGGGGAGTCCTACAATGAGCAGTTCTTC.